Below are 19 T cell receptor beta chains sequenced from a single sample in a study of T cell repertoires and HLA-DP antigens. Sequencing used immunoSEQ multiplex PCR; TCRdb keeps in-frame clones, though not all of them. The sample lists about 89,000 clones, approximately 86% occurring once. Their antigens remain unidentified. The sample taken for sequencing was CD4+ T cells from PBMCs. These receptors were collected from a man over 45 in good health and CMV-seronegative.

This chain connects TRBV5-6 to TRBJ2-5, with 13 bases lining up with TRBD2. Germline loops: CDR1 SGHDT, CDR2 YYEEEE. J gave up 2 bases and V 5 bases, and 3 bases lay outside the gene matches. The CDR3 extends over 15 amino acids. The CDR3 loop reads CASSRLAGGQETQYF. In DNA form, the CDR3 reads TGTGCCAGCAGTCGACTAGCGGGGGGTCAAGAGACCCAGTACTTC.

The chain joins TRBV7-6 to TRBJ2-1, with 14 positions matching TRBD2. Germline V gives CDR1 SGHVS, CDR2 FNYEAQ. J was trimmed by 9 bases and V by 5 bases; bases with no gene match: 15. This CDR3 contains 18 residues. The CDR3 is CASSPRLLGLAGGAEQFF. CDR3 sequence (DNA): TGTGCCAGCAGCCCCAGACTATTAGGACTAGCGGGAGGAGCTGAGCAGTTCTTC.

The chain employs TRBV12-5 and TRBJ1-6; D might be TRBD1 (6 bases). The CDR3 is 14 residues long. With 1 base removed from V and 13 bases from J, the gap between germline ends came to 14 bases. Germline CDR1 and CDR2: LGHNT and FRNRAP. The CDR3 reads CASGLAGAPDPLHF. Here the CDR3 DNA reads TGTGCTAGTGGTTTGGCAGGGGCCCCAGATCCCCTCCACTTT.

The chain is built from TRBV9 and TRBJ2-5; D might be TRBD2 (7 bases). The CDR3 is made up of 18 amino acids. With 0 bases removed from V and 2 bases from J, the gap between germline ends came to 20 bases. Germline V gene lookup returns CDR1 SGDLS and CDR2 YYNGEE. CDR3 coding DNA: TGTGCCAGCAGCGTAGCGGGGGGCTTCGGTGGGGTTCAAGAGACCCAGTACTTC. Translating it yields CASSVAGGFGGVQETQYF.

The chain recombines TRBV27 with TRBJ1-1; D may be TRBD1 (6 bases). Germline V gene lookup returns CDR1 MNHEY and CDR2 SMNVEV (reference sequence). Trimming removed 5 bases at V and 1 base at J, with 14 bases between. The CDR3 extends over 15 amino acids. Written as DNA, the CDR3 is TGTGCCAGCAGTGGGGCAGGGGTCCGGAACACTGAAGCTTTCTTT. This encodes CASSGAGVRNTEAFF.

The gene calls are TRBV14 and TRBJ1-2; 11 nucleotides line up with TRBD1. The trim removed 3 bases at V and 5 bases at J, leaving 11 bases unmatched. CDR3 size: 17 residues. Germline V CDR1 and CDR2: SGHDN, FVKESK. The CDR3 DNA is TGTGCCAGCAGCCACCGGACAGGGGGCACTTTACCTTATGGCTACACCTTC. Translation: CASSHRTGGTLPYGYTF.

V usage is TRBV9 and J usage is TRBJ2-1, with 13 bases that match TRBD2. Unmatched junction bases numbered 3, after V lost 0 bases and J lost 6 bases. The CDR3 covers 16 residues. Germline CDR1 and CDR2: SGDLS and YYNGEE. CDR3 sequence (DNA): TGTGCCAGCAGCGTAGGGGGACTAGCGGGGCGCAATGAGCAGTTCTTC. Its translation is CASSVGGLAGRNEQFF.

This sequence joins TRBV11-2 and TRBJ1-1, with D possibly TRBD1 on 5 matching bases. V was cut by 5 bases and J by 6 bases, with 10 bases left in between. The germline CDR1 and CDR2 sequences are SGHAT and FQNNGV. The CDR3 runs 12 residues. The DNA of the CDR3 is TGTGCCAGCAGCCCACAGGTCCCTGAAGCTTTCTTT. Translation: CASSPQVPEAFF.

Notes on this clone: This sample also contains other DNA sequences that code for the same CDR3. The chain uses TRBV2 and TRBJ2-2; D gene unclear. The CDR3 consists of 12 residues. Germline V gives CDR1 SNHLY, CDR2 FYNNEI. V was clipped by 4 bases and J by 3 bases, with 3 bases between them. CDR3: CASSGDTGELFF. CDR3 DNA: TGTGCCAGCAGTGGGGACACCGGGGAGCTGTTTTTT.

This chain connects TRBV5-1 to TRBJ2-1, with TRBD2 matching over 8 bases. After removal of 4 bases from V and 7 bases from J, the junction contained 7 bases not matched to a gene. The CDR3 length is 14 residues. The germline CDR1 and CDR2 sequences are SGHRS and YFSETQ. The CDR3 loop reads CASSPRTSLNEQFF. The CDR3 DNA follows: TGCGCCAGCAGCCCGAGGACTAGCTTGAATGAGCAGTTCTTC.

V usage is TRBV19 and J usage is TRBJ2-2; no firm D call. CDR1 LNHDA and CDR2 SQIVND come from the germline V gene (reference sequence). V was trimmed by 9 bases and J by 0 bases, leaving 8 bases between them. The CDR3 covers 13 residues. For the CDR3, the DNA is TGTGCCAGGAAAAAAACGAACACCGGGGAGCTGTTTTTT. This translates into CARKKTNTGELFF.

This chain joins TRBV11-2 and TRBJ1-2; maybe TRBD1 (5 bases). Germline V CDR1 and CDR2: SGHAT, FQNNGV. The CDR3 contains 13 residues. Trimming took off 3 bases at V and 7 bases at J, with 12 bases between the two ends. The DNA of the CDR3 is TGTGCCAGCAGCTTCGAGGGGCTCGGTGGCTACACCTTC. This encodes CASSFEGLGGYTF.

CDR3 coding DNA: TGTGCCAGCAGCCCTATGGGACAGGCTAACTATGGCTACACCTTC. It encodes CASSPMGQANYGYTF. This rearrangement joins TRBV6-1 to TRBJ1-2, with TRBD1 matching over 8 bases. The trim removed 6 bases at V and 0 bases at J, leaving 6 bases unmatched. This CDR3 is built from 15 residues. CDR1 and CDR2 from the germline V gene are MNHNS and SASEGT.

J is TRBJ2-1 and V is TRBV6-4; D is tentatively TRBD1 or TRBD2 (6 bases each). Germline-derived CDR1 and CDR2 are MRHNA and SNTAGT. Between the trimmed V and J ends, which lost 6 bases and 7 bases, there was a span of 16 bases. The CDR3 length is 14 residues. The CDR3 here is CASRASGAPNEQFF. In nucleotides, the CDR3 is TGTGCCAGCAGGGCCTCGGGGGCTCCGAATGAGCAGTTCTTC.

V and J are TRBV7-2 and TRBJ2-5; 9 positions match TRBD2. With V trimmed by 11 bases and J by 5 bases, 12 bases remained unmatched. Germline CDR1 is SGHTA and CDR2 is FQGNSA. The CDR3 extends over 14 amino acids. The CDR3: CAVSFSGRGETQYF. CDR3 DNA: TGTGCCGTCTCTTTTAGCGGGAGAGGGGAGACCCAGTACTTC.

The V gene is TRBV18, the J gene TRBJ1-1; D is uncertain. This CDR3 comprises 15 residues. Trimming took off 0 bases at V and 1 base at J, with 9 bases between the two ends. Per the germline V gene, CDR1 is KGHSH and CDR2 is LQKENI. The CDR3 region is CASSPPSQRNTEAFF. As DNA, the CDR3 is TGTGCCAGCTCACCACCGAGTCAGAGGAACACTGAAGCTTTCTTT.

The chain recombines TRBV6-6 with TRBJ1-1; 7 bases agree with TRBD1. This CDR3 contains 12 residues. J was trimmed by 11 bases and V by 2 bases; bases with no gene match: 5. Looked up from germline, CDR1 is MNHNY and CDR2 is SVGAGI (reference sequence). The CDR3 loop reads CASSYETGNAFF. The CDR3 DNA reads TGTGCCAGCAGTTACGAGACAGGGAATGCTTTCTTT.

This clone was picked up one time. The chain uses TRBV6-4 and TRBJ2-2, with unresolved D. Deletions cut 8 bases from V and 1 base from J, with 11 bases between. Germline V gives CDR1 MRHNA, CDR2 SNTAGT. This CDR3 has 14 amino acids. In nucleotides, the CDR3 is TGTGCCAGCTCTGAGCAGAAGAACACCGGGGAGCTGTTTTTT. Its protein product is CASSEQKNTGELFF.

This chain joins TRBV5-4 and TRBJ2-7; 7 bases are shared with TRBD2. J was trimmed by 7 bases and V by 0 bases; bases with no gene match: 7. Germline lookup yields CDR1 SGHNT and CDR2 YYREEE (reference sequence). The CDR3 consists of 14 residues. CDR3 nucleotide sequence: TGTGCCAGCAGCTTGGCTGCGGGAGTAGGAGAGCAGTACTTC. This translates into CASSLAAGVGEQYF.